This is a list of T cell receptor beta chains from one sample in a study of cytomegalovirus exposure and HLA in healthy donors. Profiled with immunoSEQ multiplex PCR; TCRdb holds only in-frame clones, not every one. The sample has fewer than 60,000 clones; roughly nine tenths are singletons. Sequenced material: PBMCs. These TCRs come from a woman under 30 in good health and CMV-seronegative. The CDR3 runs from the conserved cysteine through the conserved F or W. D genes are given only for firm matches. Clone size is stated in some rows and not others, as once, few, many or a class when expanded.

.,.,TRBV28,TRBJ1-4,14,CASRPGQINEKLFF,TGTGCCAGCAGACCGGGACAAATTAATGAAAAACTGTTTTTT
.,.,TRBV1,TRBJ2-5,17,CTSSQATGTGAQETQYF,TGCACCAGCAGCCAAGCAACCGGGACAGGGGCACAAGAGACCCAGTACTTC
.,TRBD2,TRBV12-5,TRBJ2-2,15,CASGFPGLANGELFF,TGTGCTAGTGGTTTCCCGGGACTAGCGAACGGGGAGCTGTTTTTT
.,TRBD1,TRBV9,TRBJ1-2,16,CASSPWTGMANYGYTF,TGTGCCAGCAGCCCTTGGACAGGGATGGCTAACTATGGCTACACCTTC
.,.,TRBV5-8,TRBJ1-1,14,CASSLAWANTEAFF,TGTGCCAGCAGCTTGGCCTGGGCGAACACTGAAGCTTTCTTT
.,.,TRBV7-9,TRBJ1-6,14,CASSLVDRNSPLHF,TGTGCCAGCAGCTTAGTGGACAGAAATTCACCCCTCCACTTT
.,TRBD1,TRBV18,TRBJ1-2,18,CASSPTEVGTGGSGGYTF,TGTGCCAGCTCACCCACCGAAGTTGGGACAGGGGGATCGGGCGGCTACACCTTC
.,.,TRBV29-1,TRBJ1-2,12,CSVERDIYGYTF,TGCAGCGTTGAGAGGGATATCTATGGCTACACCTTC
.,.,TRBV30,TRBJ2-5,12,CAWSRDTLPQYF,TGTGCCTGGAGTAGGGACACACTCCCCCAGTACTTC
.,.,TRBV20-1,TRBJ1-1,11,CSAALRGEAFF,TGCAGTGCTGCCCTCAGGGGAGAAGCTTTCTTT
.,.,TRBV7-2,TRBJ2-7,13,CASSGGIGYEQYF,TGTGCCAGCAGTGGAGGGATCGGGTACGAGCAGTACTTC
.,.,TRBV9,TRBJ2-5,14,CASSVVPSGETQYF,TGTGCCAGCAGCGTAGTCCCTAGTGGAGAGACCCAGTACTTC
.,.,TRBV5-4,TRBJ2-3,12,CASSYWPERPYF,TGTGCCAGCAGCTACTGGCCCGAGAGGCCGTATTTT
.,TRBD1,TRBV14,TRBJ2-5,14,CASSQRRTGETQYF,TGTGCCAGCAGCCAACGAAGGACAGGGGAGACCCAGTACTTC
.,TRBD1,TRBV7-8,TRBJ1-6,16,CASSLDRGGYNSPLHF,TGTGCCAGCAGCTTGGACAGGGGTGGGTATAATTCACCCCTCCACTTT
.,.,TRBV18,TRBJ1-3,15,CASSPSEFSGNTIYF,TGTGCCAGCTCACCATCAGAATTCTCTGGAAACACCATATATTTT
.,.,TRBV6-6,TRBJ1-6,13,CASSQGNNSPLHF,TGTGCCAGCAGTCAGGGAAATAATTCACCCCTCCACTTT
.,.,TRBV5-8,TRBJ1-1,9,CATREGSFF,TGTGCAACCAGGGAGGGCTCTTTCTTT
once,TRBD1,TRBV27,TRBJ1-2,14,CASRPGQGIYGYTF,TGTGCCAGCAGGCCGGGACAGGGAATCTATGGCTACACCTTC
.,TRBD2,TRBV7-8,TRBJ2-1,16,CASSASISGGRNEQFF,TGTGCCAGCAGCGCGAGTATTAGCGGGGGGAGGAATGAGCAGTTCTTC
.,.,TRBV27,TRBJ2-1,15,CASSSGQEGYNEQFF,TGTGCCAGCAGTTCCGGACAGGAGGGATACAATGAGCAGTTCTTC
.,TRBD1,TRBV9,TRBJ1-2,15,CASSARQGVVHGYTF,TGTGCCAGCAGCGCCAGACAGGGGGTAGTTCATGGCTACACCTTC
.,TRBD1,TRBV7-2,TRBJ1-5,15,CASSLQGARNQPQHF,TGTGCCAGCAGCCTACAGGGGGCGCGCAATCAGCCCCAGCATTTT
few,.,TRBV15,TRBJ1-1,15,CATSSRARANTEAFF,TGTGCCACCAGCTCAAGGGCCAGGGCGAACACTGAAGCTTTCTTT
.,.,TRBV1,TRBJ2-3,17,CTSSPKAASGSTDTQYF,TGCACCAGCAGCCCAAAAGCCGCTAGCGGGAGCACAGATACGCAGTATTTT
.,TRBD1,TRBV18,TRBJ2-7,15,CASSPRREGGSEQYF,TGTGCCAGCTCACCGCGGCGTGAAGGGGGCAGCGAGCAGTACTTC
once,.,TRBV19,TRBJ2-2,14,CASSVTGNTGELFF,TGTGCCAGTAGTGTGACAGGCAACACCGGGGAGCTGTTTTTT
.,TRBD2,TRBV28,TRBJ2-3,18,CASSPIRASGRSGDTQYF,TGTGCCAGCAGTCCTATCCGGGCTAGCGGGAGGAGTGGAGATACGCAGTATTTT
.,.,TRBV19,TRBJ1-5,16,CASSISSGVSGQPQHF,TGTGCCAGTAGTATATCGAGCGGGGTTTCGGGGCAGCCCCAGCATTTT
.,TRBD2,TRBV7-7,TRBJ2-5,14,CASSLVGGAETQYF,TGTGCTAGCAGCTTAGTCGGGGGGGCAGAGACCCAGTACTTC
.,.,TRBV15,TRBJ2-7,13,CATAPSSSYEQYF,TGTGCCACGGCCCCATCCAGCTCCTACGAGCAGTACTTC
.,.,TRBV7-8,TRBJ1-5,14,CASSLTRLNQPQHF,TGTGCCAGCAGCTTAACGCGCTTGAATCAGCCCCAGCATTTT
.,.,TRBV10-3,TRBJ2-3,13,CAISGEGTDTQYF,TGTGCCATCAGTGGGGAGGGCACAGATACGCAGTATTTT
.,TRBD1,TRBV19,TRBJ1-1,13,CASRGTGATEAFF,TGTGCCAGTAGGGGGACAGGGGCCACTGAAGCTTTCTTT
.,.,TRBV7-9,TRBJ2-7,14,CASNIVGGRNEQYF,TGTGCCAGCAATATAGTAGGGGGACGGAACGAGCAGTACTTC
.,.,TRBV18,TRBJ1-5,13,CASSRGENQPQHF,TGTGCCAGCTCACGGGGCGAGAATCAGCCCCAGCATTTT
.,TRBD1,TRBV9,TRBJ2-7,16,CASSVGRGQGRYEQYF,TGTGCCAGCAGCGTAGGTCGGGGACAGGGTCGGTACGAGCAGTACTTC
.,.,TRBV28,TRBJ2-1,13,CASNPVPDNEQFF,TGTGCCAGCAATCCAGTACCTGACAATGAGCAGTTCTTC
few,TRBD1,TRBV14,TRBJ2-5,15,CASSQDLHRGETQYF,TGTGCCAGCAGCCAAGATCTTCACAGGGGAGAGACCCAGTACTTC
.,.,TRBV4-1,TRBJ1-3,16,CASSQVAPGTGNTIYF,TGCGCCAGCAGCCAAGTTGCCCCCGGGACTGGAAACACCATATATTTT
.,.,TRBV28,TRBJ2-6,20,CASSQGPEGAFLSGANVLTF,TGTGCCAGCAGTCAGGGGCCGGAGGGGGCCTTTCTCTCTGGGGCCAACGTCCTGACTTTC